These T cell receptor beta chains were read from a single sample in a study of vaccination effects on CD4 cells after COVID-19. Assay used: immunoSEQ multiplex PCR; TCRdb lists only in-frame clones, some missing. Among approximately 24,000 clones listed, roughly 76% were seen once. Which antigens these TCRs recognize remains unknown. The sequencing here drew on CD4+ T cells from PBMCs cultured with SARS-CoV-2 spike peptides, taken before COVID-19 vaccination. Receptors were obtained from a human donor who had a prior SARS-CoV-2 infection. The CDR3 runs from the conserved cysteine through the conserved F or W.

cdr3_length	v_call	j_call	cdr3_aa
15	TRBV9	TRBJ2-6	CASSPRQGRFNVLTF
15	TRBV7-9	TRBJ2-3	CASSLSGSGTDTQYF
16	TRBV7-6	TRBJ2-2	CASSFLAGDDTGELFF
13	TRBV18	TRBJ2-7	CASSPSQRYEQYF
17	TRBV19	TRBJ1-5	CASSRTGDLMSNQPQHF
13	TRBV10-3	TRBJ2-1	CAINQDRGALMFF
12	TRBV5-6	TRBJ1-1	CASSPWVGEAFF
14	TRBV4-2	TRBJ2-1	CASSQGGDYNEQFF
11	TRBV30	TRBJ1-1	CAWSRADEAFF
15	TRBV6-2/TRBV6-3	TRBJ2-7	CASSLQVRFLYEQYF